This T cell receptor beta chain was retrieved from a study of shared clonotypes between healthy human individuals. Study as a whole: In total, the donors were two women and a few men aged 18 to 49. Findings and limits, study-wide: When naive CD4 clonotypes were compared across a few donors, approximately 4.9% were shared. In this cohort, only blood was sampled, and tissue repertoires likely differ. Unshared clonotypes carried lower generation probabilities than those common to all four donors.

Sequencing used immunoSEQ multiplex PCR; TCRdb keeps in-frame clones, though not all of them. The sample records 2 million to 2.5 million clones, around 95% being singletons. CDR3 length: 14 residues. Looked up from germline, CDR1 is KGHSH and CDR2 is LQKENI. Trimming took off 2 bases at V and 8 bases at J, with 16 bases between the two ends. With regard to this clone: Its antigen is as yet unknown.

The chain couples TRBV18 to TRBJ2-7; no firm D call. The TCR originated in a man between 18 and 35 years old in good health. The specimen was naive CD4+ T cells sorted from blood. Subset defined: CD45RA+ positively selected. The CDR3 reads CASSPSPGIDQQYF. The CDR3 nucleotides are TGTGCCAGCTCACCATCCCCAGGTATTGACCAGCAGTACTTC.